The clone carrying this T cell receptor beta chain is a singleton in its sample. The data belong to a study of OX40 agonist ivuxolimab in advanced cancers. V dropped 1 base and J dropped 6 bases, with 5 bases sitting between them. Per germline, CDR1 SEHNR and CDR2 FQNEAQ (reference sequence). CDR3 length: 12 residues. Sampled blood was obtained at baseline, cycle 4 day 1, and cycle 7 day 1. Sequenced by immunoSEQ multiplex PCR; TCRdb stores in-frame clones only, minus some. The sample contains roughly 77,000 clones, 85% to 95% of which appear only once. This specimen was CD4+ or CD8+ T cells sorted from blood, taken in a trial of the OX40 agonist ivuxolimab. The receptor was derived from an adult with an advanced solid tumor such as melanoma, head and neck, liver or kidney cancer. The rearrangement joins TRBV7-9 to TRBJ2-3; D remains ambiguous. The CDR3 loop is CASSLDRDTQYF. The CDR3 DNA reads as TGTGCCAGCAGCTTAGATCGGGATACGCAGTATTTT.